This T cell receptor (beta chain) was identified during a study of T cells after yellow fever vaccination. A few counts support this clonotype. TCRdb ran MiXCR on the 5' RACE reads and lists one entry per CDR3 protein. The sample has about 630,000 distinct CDR3 sequences, over 9% seen once; the top ten hold under 15%. Trimming took off 1 base at V and 2 bases at J, with 13 bases between the two ends. This CDR3 comprises 16 residues. The germline gives CDR1 MNHEY, CDR2 SVGAGI. This clonotype was obtained from a man aged 25 to 40 who received the YFV17D yellow fever vaccine. The sample consisted of PBMCs, taken on the day of the yellow fever booster vaccination. The chain links TRBV6-5 to TRBJ2-3; D is perhaps TRBD1 (5 bases). The CDR3 DNA sequence: TGTGCCAGCAGTTACTTTTCAGGGTCCTTCACAGATACGCAGTATTTT. Translation: CASSYFSGSFTDTQYF.